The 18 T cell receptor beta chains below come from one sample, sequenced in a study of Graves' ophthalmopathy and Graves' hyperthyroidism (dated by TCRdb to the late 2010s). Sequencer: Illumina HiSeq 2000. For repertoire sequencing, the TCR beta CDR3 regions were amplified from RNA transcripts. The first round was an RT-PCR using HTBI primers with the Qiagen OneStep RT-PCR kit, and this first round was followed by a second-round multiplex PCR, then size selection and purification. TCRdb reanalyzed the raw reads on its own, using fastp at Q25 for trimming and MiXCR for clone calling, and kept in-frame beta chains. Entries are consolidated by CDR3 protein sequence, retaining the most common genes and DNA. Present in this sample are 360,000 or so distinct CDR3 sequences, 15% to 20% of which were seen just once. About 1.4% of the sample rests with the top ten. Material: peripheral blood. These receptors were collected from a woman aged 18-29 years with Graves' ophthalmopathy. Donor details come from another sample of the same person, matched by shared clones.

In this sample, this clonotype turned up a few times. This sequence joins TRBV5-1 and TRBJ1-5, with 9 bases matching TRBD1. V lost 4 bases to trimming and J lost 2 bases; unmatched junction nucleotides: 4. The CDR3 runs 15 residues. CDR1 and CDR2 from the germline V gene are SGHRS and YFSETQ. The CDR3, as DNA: TGCGCCAGCAGCGAACAGGGGGCGGGCAATCAGCCCCAGCATTTT. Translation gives CASSEQGAGNQPQHF.

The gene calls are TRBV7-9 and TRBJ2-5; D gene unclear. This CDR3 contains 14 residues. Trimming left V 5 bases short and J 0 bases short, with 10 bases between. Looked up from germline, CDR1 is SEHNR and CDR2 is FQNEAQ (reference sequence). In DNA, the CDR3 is TGTGCCAGCAGCCCTTCCGAGTACCAAGAGACCCAGTACTTC. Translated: CASSPSEYQETQYF.

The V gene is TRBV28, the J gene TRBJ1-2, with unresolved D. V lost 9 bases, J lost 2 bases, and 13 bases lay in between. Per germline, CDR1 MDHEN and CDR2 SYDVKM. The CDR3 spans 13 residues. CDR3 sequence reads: CASRSSVNYGYTF. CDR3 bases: TGTGCCAGTCGTTCTTCGGTAAACTATGGCTACACCTTC.

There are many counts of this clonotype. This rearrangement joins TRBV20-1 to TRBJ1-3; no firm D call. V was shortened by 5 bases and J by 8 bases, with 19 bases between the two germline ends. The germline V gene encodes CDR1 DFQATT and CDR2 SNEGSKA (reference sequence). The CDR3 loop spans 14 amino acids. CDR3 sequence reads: CSALGPHGFDTIYF. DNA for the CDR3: TGCAGTGCTTTGGGTCCGCACGGTTTCGACACCATATATTTT.

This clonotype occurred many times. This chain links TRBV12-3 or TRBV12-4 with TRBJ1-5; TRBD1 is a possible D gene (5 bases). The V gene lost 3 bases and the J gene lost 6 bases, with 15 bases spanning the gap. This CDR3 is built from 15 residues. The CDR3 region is CASSFGGRVGQPQHF. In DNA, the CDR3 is TGTGCCAGCAGTTTTGGGGGAAGGGTAGGTCAGCCCCAGCATTTT.

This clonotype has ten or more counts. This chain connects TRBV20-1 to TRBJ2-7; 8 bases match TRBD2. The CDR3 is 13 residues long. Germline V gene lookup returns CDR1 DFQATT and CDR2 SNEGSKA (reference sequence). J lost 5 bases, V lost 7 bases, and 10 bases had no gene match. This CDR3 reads CSGRGVSTDEQYF. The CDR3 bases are TGCAGTGGGCGGGGGGTCTCTACGGACGAGCAGTACTTC.

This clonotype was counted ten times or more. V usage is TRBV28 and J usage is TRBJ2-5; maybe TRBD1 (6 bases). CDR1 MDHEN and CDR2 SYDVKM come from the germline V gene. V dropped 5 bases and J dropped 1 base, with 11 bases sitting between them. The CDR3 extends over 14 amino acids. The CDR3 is CASSDRTLQETQYF. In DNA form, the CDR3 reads TGTGCCAGCAGTGACAGGACCCTCCAAGAGACCCAGTACTTC. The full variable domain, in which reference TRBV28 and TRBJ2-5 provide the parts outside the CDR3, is DVKVTQSSRYLVKRTGEKVFLECVQDMDHENMFWYRQDPGLGLRLIYFSYDVKMKEKGDIPEGYSVSREKKERFSLILESASTNQTSMYLCASSDRTLQETQYFGPGTRLLVL.

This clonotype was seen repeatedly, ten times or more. This chain's CDR3 is CASSRRNGELFF. CDR3 nucleotides: TGTGCCAGCAGCCGTCGGAACGGGGAGCTGTTTTTT. This chain connects TRBV14 to TRBJ2-2; D is unclear. V shed 4 bases and J shed 7 bases, with 7 bases lying between them. The CDR3 loop spans 12 amino acids. Germline-derived CDR1 and CDR2 are SGHDN and FVKESK.

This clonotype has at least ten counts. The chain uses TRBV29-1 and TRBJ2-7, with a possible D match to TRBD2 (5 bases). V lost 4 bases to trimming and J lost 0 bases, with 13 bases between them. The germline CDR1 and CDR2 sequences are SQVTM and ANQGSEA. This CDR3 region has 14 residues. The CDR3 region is CSVGHGDHSYEQYF. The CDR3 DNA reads TGCAGCGTTGGGCACGGGGATCACTCCTACGAGCAGTACTTC.

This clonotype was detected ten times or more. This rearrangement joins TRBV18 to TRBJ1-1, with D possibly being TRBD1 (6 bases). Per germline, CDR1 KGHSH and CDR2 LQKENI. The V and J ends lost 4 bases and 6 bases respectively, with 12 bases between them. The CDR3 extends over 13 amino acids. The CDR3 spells CASSLARTAEAFF. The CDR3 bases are TGTGCCAGCTCACTCGCGCGGACAGCTGAAGCTTTCTTT.

This chain's CDR3 is CASSQTGYNYGYTF. The DNA for the CDR3 is TGTGCCAGCAGCCAGACAGGGTATAACTATGGCTACACCTTC. V is TRBV7-4 and J is TRBJ1-2; 7 nucleotides align to TRBD1. This CDR3 comprises 14 residues. After removal of 5 bases from V and 1 base from J, the junction contained 4 bases not matched to a gene. CDR1 and CDR2 from the germline V gene are SGHVT and SQSDAQ.

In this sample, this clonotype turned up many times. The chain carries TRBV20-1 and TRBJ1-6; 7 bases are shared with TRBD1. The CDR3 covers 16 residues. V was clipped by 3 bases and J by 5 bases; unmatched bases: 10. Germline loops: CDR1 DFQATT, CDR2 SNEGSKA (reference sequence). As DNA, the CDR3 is TGCAGTGCTAGGGGGCACCGGGACAGCAATAATTCACCCCTCCACTTT. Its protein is CSARGHRDSNNSPLHF.

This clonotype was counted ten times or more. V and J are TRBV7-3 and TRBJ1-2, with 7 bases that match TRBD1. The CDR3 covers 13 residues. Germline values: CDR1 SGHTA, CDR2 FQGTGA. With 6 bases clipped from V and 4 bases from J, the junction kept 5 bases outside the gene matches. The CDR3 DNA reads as TGTGCCAGCAGTTCGCAGGGGGTCTATGGCTACACCTTC. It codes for CASSSQGVYGYTF.

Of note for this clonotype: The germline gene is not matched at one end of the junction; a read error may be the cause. This chain's CDR3 is CSARGSGDTIF. The CDR3 DNA reads TGCAGTGCTAGAGGGTCAGGGGACACAATCTTC. The chain couples TRBV20-1 to TRBJ1-2; tentatively, D is TRBD1 (6 bases). Germline values: CDR1 DFQATT, CDR2 SNEGSKA (reference sequence). This CDR3 contains 11 residues.

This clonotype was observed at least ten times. The CDR3: CASTHVEAFF. The CDR3 DNA sequence: TGCGCCAGCACCCACGTCGAAGCTTTCTTT. V is TRBV5-1 and J is TRBJ1-1; D remains unclear. Germline values: CDR1 SGHRS, CDR2 YFSETQ. This CDR3 is 10 amino acids long. V lost 6 bases and J lost 8, with 8 bases in between.

The CDR3 region is CASSYSQNSYEQYF. Here the CDR3 DNA reads TGTGCCAGCAGTTATTCTCAGAACTCCTACGAGCAGTACTTC. This chain links TRBV6-2 or TRBV6-3 with TRBJ2-7; D is ambiguous. Trimming pared 3 bases from V and 0 bases from J, leaving 9 bases between. Germline V gene data show CDR1 as MNHEY and CDR2 as SVGEGT. The CDR3 length is 14 residues.

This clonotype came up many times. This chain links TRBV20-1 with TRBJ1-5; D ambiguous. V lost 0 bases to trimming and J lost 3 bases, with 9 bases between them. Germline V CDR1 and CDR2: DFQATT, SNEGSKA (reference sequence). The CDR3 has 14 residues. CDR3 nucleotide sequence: TGCAGTGCTAGAGATCCCGGAACCAATCAGCCCCAGCATTTT. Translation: CSARDPGTNQPQHF.

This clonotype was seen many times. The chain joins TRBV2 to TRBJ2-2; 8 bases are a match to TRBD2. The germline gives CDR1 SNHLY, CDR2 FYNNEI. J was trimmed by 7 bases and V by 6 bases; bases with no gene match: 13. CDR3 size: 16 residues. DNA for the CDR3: TGTGCCAGCAGCGATCGGGAGGGACGCACCGACGGGGAGCTGTTTTTT. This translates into CASSDREGRTDGELFF.